This TCR beta chain emerged from a study of OX40 agonist ivuxolimab in advanced cancers. On the study more broadly: Ivuxolimab is an agonistic anti-OX40 (CD134) antibody, and patients were treated with it. Overall study results and limits: Researchers did not determine the expanded peripheral T cells' antigen specificity. In the 0.1-3.0 mg/kg groups, partial responders showed among the lowest expansion.

As concerns this clone: The antigen remains unidentified.

The table came from immunoSEQ multiplex PCR; TCRdb's copy has only in-frame clones and leaves some out. Of roughly 92,000 clones listed, 90% are singletons. The CDR3 covers 13 residues. The germline CDR1 and CDR2 sequences are SGHAT and FQNNGV. Trimming removed 2 bases at V and 8 bases at J, with 10 bases between. The chain has TRBV11-2 and TRBJ1-3; D gene unclear. This clonotype was obtained from an adult with an advanced solid tumor such as melanoma, head and neck, liver or kidney cancer. The specimen comprised CD4+ or CD8+ T cells sorted from blood, sampled in a trial of the OX40 agonist ivuxolimab. The CDR3, as DNA: TGTGCCAGCAGCTTACTCCATGGGGACACCATATATTTT. It yields the protein CASSLLHGDTIYF.